This record covers a single TCR beta chain. This sample is drawn from a study of blood T cell repertoires in COVID-19. Background on the study: Samples representing acute and convalescent COVID-19 were sourced from the United States, Italy and Spain. PBMCs, B-cell-depleted T cells, or T cells provided the cDNA or gDNA that made up the material.

V was pared by 2 bases and J by 6 bases, with 5 bases of the junction left unmatched. CDR3 length: 14 amino acids. Germline V gives CDR1 LGHNA, CDR2 YSLEER. As handled by the study authors: By means of reference gene primer amplification, nucleated cell counts were estimated. Produced via immunoSEQ multiplex PCR; TCRdb's table is partial and in-frame only. The DNA gave D and trimming, while V, J and clone size come from that table. This sample yields about 220,000 clones, of which approximately 90% are seen a single time; under 2.5% belongs to the top ten. Sample: PBMCs or T cells enriched from blood (not recorded which). This sequence originates from a woman aged 40 to 49 with acute COVID-19. This chain connects TRBV4-3 to TRBJ1-1; 8 bases agree with TRBD1. The chain's CDR3 is CASSQRTGSSEAFF. The DNA of the CDR3 is TGCGCCAGCAGCCAAAGGACAGGGTCTTCTGAAGCTTTCTTT.